These 2 T cell receptor beta chains were all obtained from the same sample, sequenced in a study of T cells in tuberculosis. Time point of the sample: new active TB diagnosis, blood taken before or within 7 days of starting treatment. The assay was immunoSEQ multiplex PCR, and TCRdb's table has in-frame clones only and misses some. The data hold more than 30,000 clones, with roughly 83% observed a single time. The material was PBMCs, obtained at tuberculosis diagnosis. Receptors were obtained from an adult with tuberculosis.

The chain is built from TRBV14 and TRBJ1-2; TRBD1 aligns across 7 bases. The CDR3 is 14 amino acids. J lost 8 bases, V lost 4 bases, and 10 bases had no gene match. Germline V gene sequence: CDR1 SGHDN, CDR2 FVKESK. CDR3 amino acids: CASSPYTGDEGYTF. CDR3 nucleotide sequence: TGTGCCAGCAGCCCCTACACAGGGGATGAGGGCTACACCTTC.

V gene TRBV18 combines with J gene TRBJ1-2, with no clear D. Between the trimmed V and J ends, which lost 2 bases and 0 bases, there was a span of 10 bases. The CDR3 length is 15 residues. CDR1 is KGHSH, CDR2 LQKENI, per germline. CDR3 sequence: CASSPGATANYGYTF. The CDR3 DNA reads TGTGCCAGCTCACCAGGAGCGACGGCTAACTATGGCTACACCTTC.